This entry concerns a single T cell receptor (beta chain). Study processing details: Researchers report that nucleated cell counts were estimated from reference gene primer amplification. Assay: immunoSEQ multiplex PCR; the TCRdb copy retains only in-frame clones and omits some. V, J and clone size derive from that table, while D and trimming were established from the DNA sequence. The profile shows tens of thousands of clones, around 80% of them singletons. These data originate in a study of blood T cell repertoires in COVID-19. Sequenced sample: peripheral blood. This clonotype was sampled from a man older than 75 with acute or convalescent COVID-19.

DNA for the CDR3: TGTGCCAGCAGTTTTGCCGGGACTAGCGGCTCCTACGAGCAGTACTTC. Translated: CASSFAGTSGSYEQYF. This chain connects TRBV5-8 to TRBJ2-7; 11 bases fit TRBD2. Germline trimming cut 5 bases from V and 0 bases from J; bases unmatched to any gene: 7. Germline V lookup: CDR1 SGHTS, CDR2 YDEGEE. This CDR3 is built from 16 residues.